This TCR beta chain was documented in a study of shared clonotypes between healthy human individuals. Whole-study results and caveats: Sampling involved blood alone; tissue repertoires likely differ. A handful of donors showed sharing of about 4.8% of naive CD4 clonotypes.

In the original processing: Filtering was not the same, since immunoSEQ gave junction-only sequences without quality scores. Profiled with immunoSEQ multiplex PCR; TCRdb holds only in-frame clones, not every one. The DNA was the basis for D and trimming; V, J and clone size are from that table. Altogether 600,000 or so clones are present, about 95% being singletons, with the ten largest covering around 0.12%. On this clone itself: What it binds is not known.

Selected positively for CCR7 and CD45RO-negative, naive CD8 cells excluded terminally differentiated effector memory CD45RA+ cells. The study drew its donors from healthy HIV-negative adults without recent acute infections or vaccinations. With 1 base clipped from V and 3 bases from J, the junction kept 6 bases outside the gene matches. Germline V gene sequence: CDR1 LNHDA, CDR2 SQIVND (reference sequence). The CDR3 runs to 17 residues. Sequenced material: naive CD8+ T cells sorted from blood. The V call is TRBV19, the J call TRBJ2-3; TRBD2 matches at 11 bases. The receptor's source is a woman aged 30 to 39 in good health. CDR3: CASSIGSLAGGTDTQYF. The CDR3 DNA reads TGTGCCAGTAGTATAGGTTCGCTAGCGGGAGGTACAGATACGCAGTATTTT.